A single T cell receptor (beta chain) is shown here with its context. Other DNA sequences within the sample encode an identical CDR3. The source of the sample is a study of CD8+ T cells in alopecia areata. The researchers isolated CD4+ and CD8+ T cells from PBMCs by sorting. Sequencing used cDNA as its template, made by extracting RNA and reverse transcribing it. Here immunoSEQ multiplex PCR was the method, and the copy in TCRdb shows in-frame clones only, minus some. This table has roughly 120,000 clones, around two fifths appearing once. V dropped 4 bases and J dropped 3 bases, with 4 bases sitting between them. Germline values: CDR1 GTSNPN, CDR2 SVGIG (reference sequence). This CDR3 region has 11 residues.

The sequence derives from a human donor with alopecia areata. The material sequenced was CD4+ T cells sorted from blood. This chain connects TRBV30 to TRBJ2-1; D ambiguous. The CDR3 sequence: CAWTLYNEQFF. For the CDR3, the DNA is TGTGCCTGGACACTCTACAATGAGCAGTTCTTC.